This T cell receptor beta chain stems from a study of control samples from healthy donors and cancer patients. The germline gives CDR1 SGHDN, CDR2 FVKESK. The CDR3 spans 12 residues. With 3 bases removed from V and 6 bases from J, the gap between germline ends came to 9 bases. Measured with immunoSEQ multiplex PCR; TCRdb has only the in-frame clones, and not every one. The data hold about 140,000 clones, with approximately 91% observed a single time. This chain joins TRBV14 and TRBJ2-7; TRBD1 is a possible D gene (5 bases). This clonotype originated in a man aged 25-45 years in good health. The sample taken for sequencing was blood. The CDR3 region is CASSHSGPEQYF. The CDR3 region has the DNA TGTGCCAGCAGCCACTCAGGGCCCGAGCAGTACTTC. Looking up the rest from reference TRBV14 and TRBJ2-7 gives the full variable domain: EAGVTQFPSHSVIEKGQTVTLRCDPISGHDNLYWYRRVMGKEIKFLLHFVKESKQDESGMPNNRFLAERTGGTYSTLKVQPAELEDSGVYFCASSHSGPEQYFGPGTRLTVT.